What follows are 3 T cell receptor beta chains derived from one specimen sequenced in a study of control samples from healthy donors and cancer patients. The method was immunoSEQ multiplex PCR; TCRdb's version includes in-frame clones alone and lacks a portion of them. Among about 120,000 clones listed, around 89% were seen once. The source material was blood. The receptors were gathered from a man in his forties or fifties in good health.

The chain uses TRBV6-4 and TRBJ2-3; TRBD2 might be the D (6 bases). Between the trimmed V and J ends, which lost 3 bases and 4 bases, there was a span of 14 bases. The germline gives CDR1 MRHNA, CDR2 SNTAGT. The length of the CDR3 is 15 residues. The CDR3 coding sequence is TGTGCCAGCAGTGAAGGGCGGGGTGCGGCAGATACGCAGTATTTT. It is translated as CASSEGRGAADTQYF.

This chain connects TRBV6-4 to TRBJ2-4, with 13 nucleotides matching TRBD2. This CDR3 is 15 amino acids long. With V trimmed by 0 bases and J by 7 bases, 0 bases remained unmatched. The germline V gene encodes CDR1 MRHNA and CDR2 SNTAGT. The CDR3 region has the DNA TGTGCCAGCAGTGACTCGACTAGCGGGGGGAACATTCAGTACTTC. It codes for CASSDSTSGGNIQYF.

The chain uses TRBV7-9 and TRBJ1-5; 7 bases are a match to TRBD1. The CDR3 runs to 16 residues. Trimming took 1 base from V and 0 from J; bases not matched to a gene: 3. CDR1 is SEHNR and CDR2 is FQNEAQ in the germline V gene (reference sequence). This chain's CDR3 is CASSLGQGDSNQPQHF. CDR3 DNA: TGTGCCAGCAGCTTAGGACAGGGCGATAGCAATCAGCCCCAGCATTTT.